Each of the 9 T cell receptor beta chains below was sequenced from the same sample in a study of OX40 agonist ivuxolimab in advanced cancers. TCRdb's copy holds only in-frame clones and misses some; the assay was immunoSEQ multiplex PCR. The data hold under 80,000 clones, with 85% to 95% observed a single time. The starting material was CD4+ or CD8+ T cells sorted from blood, obtained in a trial of the OX40 agonist ivuxolimab. The receptors stem from an adult with an advanced solid tumor such as melanoma, head and neck, liver or kidney cancer.

V and J are TRBV5-1 and TRBJ2-7, with 9 bases matching TRBD2. The CDR3 covers 14 residues. Looked up from germline, CDR1 is SGHRS and CDR2 is YFSETQ. V lost 4 bases, J lost 0 bases, and 2 bases stayed unmatched. The CDR3, as DNA: TGCGCCAGCAGCACGGGACTAGCCTCCTACGAGCAGTACTTC. Amino acids: CASSTGLASYEQYF.

This chain links TRBV6-1 with TRBJ2-5, with 7 bases lining up with TRBD1. Germline-derived CDR1 and CDR2 are MNHNS and SASEGT. The CDR3 totals 12 residues. With 5 bases clipped from V and 4 bases from J, the junction kept 1 base outside the gene matches. For the CDR3, the DNA is TGTGCCAGCAGTAGACAGGGAGAGACCCAGTACTTC. Translated: CASSRQGETQYF.

The CDR3 loop reads CASSVTGIVRNEQFF. In DNA, the CDR3 is TGTGCCAGCAGCGTAACCGGGATTGTCCGGAATGAGCAGTTCTTC. The V gene is TRBV9, the J gene TRBJ2-1; TRBD2 is a possible D gene (5 bases). CDR1 and CDR2 (germline): SGDLS, YYNGEE. The CDR3 is made up of 15 amino acids. Trimming removed 1 base at V and 7 bases at J, with 15 bases between.

This chain uses TRBV7-2 with TRBJ2-1; 7 bases are shared with TRBD2. The junction had 12 bases not matched to a gene; V was cut back by 6 bases and J by 1 base. Germline loops: CDR1 SGHTA, CDR2 FQGNSA. The CDR3 runs 17 residues. CDR3 sequence reads: CASSSPGLAESYNEQFF. The CDR3 bases are TGTGCCAGCAGTTCCCCGGGGCTAGCGGAGTCCTACAATGAGCAGTTCTTC. The complete variable domain, with remaining parts taken from reference TRBV7-2 and TRBJ2-1, reads GAGVSQSPSNKVTEKGKDVELRCDPISGHTALYWYRQSLGQGLEFLIYFQGNSAPDKSGLPSDRFSAERTGGSVSTLTIQRTQQEDSAVYLCASSSPGLAESYNEQFFGPGTRLTVL.

The chain joins TRBV18 to TRBJ2-5; no reliable D call. CDR1 is KGHSH, CDR2 LQKENI, per germline. V was shortened by 6 bases and J by 1 base, with 3 bases between the two germline ends. This CDR3 contains 11 residues. The CDR3 protein is CASSIQETQYF. As DNA, the CDR3 is TGTGCCAGCTCCATCCAAGAGACCCAGTACTTC.

The chain has TRBV7-9 and TRBJ1-2; D perhaps matches TRBD1 (5 bases). CDR3 length: 16 amino acids. The V end lost 4 bases, the J end lost 4 bases, and 19 bases lay between the germline ends. Per germline, CDR1 SEHNR and CDR2 FQNEAQ (reference sequence). CDR3 protein: CASSSGGGTPPYGYTF. In DNA form, the CDR3 reads TGTGCCAGCAGCTCCGGGGGAGGCACCCCTCCCTATGGCTACACCTTC. Drawing the rest from reference TRBV7-9 and TRBJ1-2, the complete variable domain is DTGVSQNPRHKITKRGQNVTFRCDPISEHNRLYWYRQTLGQGPEFLTYFQNEAQLEKSRLLSDRFSAERPKGSFSTLEIQRTEQGDSAMYLCASSSGGGTPPYGYTFGSGTRLTVV.

V and J are TRBV5-1 and TRBJ2-2; D gene ambiguous. Trimming cost V 4 bases and J 0 bases, with 10 bases left between them. Germline assignment: CDR1 SGHRS and CDR2 YFSETQ. The CDR3 runs to 15 residues. CDR3 region: CASSTSEPNTGELFF. In nucleotides, the CDR3 is TGCGCCAGCAGCACCAGCGAGCCGAACACCGGGGAGCTGTTTTTT. The whole variable domain, filled in from reference TRBV5-1 and TRBJ2-2, reads KAGVTQTPRYLIKTRGQQVTLSCSPISGHRSVSWYQQTPGQGLQFLFEYFSETQRNKGNFPGRFSGRQFSNSRSEMNVSTLELGDSALYLCASSTSEPNTGELFFGEGSRLTVL.

The gene calls are TRBV5-1 and TRBJ1-3; D ambiguous. Per germline, CDR1 SGHRS and CDR2 YFSETQ. CDR3 length: 13 amino acids. Trimming stripped 4 bases from V and 1 base from J, with 6 bases between. This CDR3 is CASSPGSGNTIYF. The CDR3 DNA reads as TGCGCCAGCAGCCCGGGGTCTGGAAACACCATATATTTT.

The V gene is TRBV10-3, the J gene TRBJ2-5, with D possibly TRBD1 on 5 matching bases. The V gene's germline CDR1 is ENHRY and CDR2 SYGVKD. The CDR3 has 17 residues. Trimming removed 4 bases at V and 0 bases at J, with 18 bases between. CDR3 region: CAISGRTTDLNQETQYF. The CDR3 bases are TGTGCCATCAGTGGTCGGACAACCGACCTCAACCAAGAGACCCAGTACTTC.